A selection of T cell receptor beta chains follows, all from one sample in a study of shared clonotypes between healthy human individuals. Libraries were prepared by immunoSEQ multiplex PCR; TCRdb keeps only in-frame clonotypes and omits some of them. The sample includes about 1 million clones, around 78% of them seen just once. Sequencing used memory CD4+ T cells from PBMCs. The source of these receptors is a man between 18 and 35 years old in good health. Some clones in this sample may be carry-over from other donors' samples. Each CDR3 is given with its conserved first and last residue. Fields, in order: V gene, D gene, clone size, J gene, CDR3 DNA, CDR3 protein. D genes are given only for firm matches. For some rows the clone size is stated as once, few or many, or as a class when expanded; others skip it.

V: TRBV5-6; D: -; size: once; J: TRBJ2-7; DNA: TGTGCCAGCAGCTCATATAGCGGAGGGAACTACGAGCAGTACTTC; CDR3: CASSSYSGGNYEQYF
V: TRBV18; D: -; size: -; J: TRBJ1-1; DNA: TGTGCCAGCTCAGCAGCGACGGCGAACACTGAAGCTTTCTTT; CDR3: CASSAATANTEAFF
V: TRBV7-9; D: -; size: -; J: TRBJ1-5; DNA: TGTGCCAGCAGCCAGGATGGCAATCAGCCCCAGCATTTT; CDR3: CASSQDGNQPQHF
V: TRBV28; D: -; size: -; J: TRBJ2-3; DNA: TGTGCCAGCAGTTTATTAACGGGGCAGGGTAGTACGCAGTATTTT; CDR3: CASSLLTGQGSTQYF
V: TRBV7-8; D: TRBD1; size: -; J: TRBJ2-7; DNA: TGTGCCAGCAGCTTAGGGACAGGGGATTTTCCCTACGAGCAGTACTTC; CDR3: CASSLGTGDFPYEQYF
V: TRBV7-2; D: TRBD1; size: -; J: TRBJ1-4; DNA: TGTGCCAGCAGCAGCGGGGGACAGCAACTGTTTTTT; CDR3: CASSSGGQQLFF
V: TRBV21-1; D: -; size: -; J: TRBJ2-7; DNA: TGTGCCAGCAGCAAAGTAGGCGGAACCTACGAGCAGTACTTC; CDR3: CASSKVGGTYEQYF
V: TRBV6-1; D: -; size: -; J: TRBJ1-1; DNA: TGTGCCAGCAGTTCCTCGGGGAGCACTGAAGCTTTCTTT; CDR3: CASSSSGSTEAFF
V: TRBV19; D: TRBD1; size: -; J: TRBJ2-5; DNA: TGTGCCAGTAGTCCGACAGGGTTAGAGACCCAGTACTTC; CDR3: CASSPTGLETQYF
V: TRBV5-1; D: TRBD1; size: few; J: TRBJ2-3; DNA: TGCGCCAGCAGCTTGGCCCTGGGGACAGGGGGCGCTGATACGCAGTATTTT; CDR3: CASSLALGTGGADTQYF
V: TRBV7-2; D: TRBD2; size: -; J: TRBJ2-1; DNA: TGTGCCAGCAGCTTCCCTAGCGGGAGGGCCAATGAGCAGTTCTTC; CDR3: CASSFPSGRANEQFF
V: TRBV19; D: -; size: -; J: TRBJ1-2; DNA: TGTGCCAGTACACCCTCGATCAGGGCCAATGGCTACACCTTC; CDR3: CASTPSIRANGYTF
V: TRBV28; D: -; size: -; J: TRBJ2-4; DNA: TGTGCCAGCAGTTCCATACAGGGTTCCAAAAACATTCAGTACTTC; CDR3: CASSSIQGSKNIQYF
V: TRBV9; D: -; size: -; J: TRBJ1-1; DNA: TGTGCCAGCAGCGTAACTGGGGGCAAGGGTGAAGCTTTCTTT; CDR3: CASSVTGGKGEAFF
V: TRBV5-1; D: -; size: once; J: TRBJ2-7; DNA: TGCGCCAGCAGCTTGGATGGGGACACATACTCCTACGAGCAGTACTTC; CDR3: CASSLDGDTYSYEQYF
V: TRBV11-3; D: -; size: -; J: TRBJ1-1; DNA: TGTGCCAGCAGTTGGACGGAGAACACTGAAGCTTTCTTT; CDR3: CASSWTENTEAFF
V: TRBV15; D: -; size: once; J: TRBJ2-1; DNA: TGTGCCACCAGCAGAGATCAGGTTATCATGGCGAATGAGCAGTTCTTC; CDR3: CATSRDQVIMANEQFF
V: TRBV5-4; D: -; size: -; J: TRBJ2-2; DNA: TGTGCCAGCAGCTTCGGCGGGAAGAACACCGGGGAGCTGTTTTTT; CDR3: CASSFGGKNTGELFF